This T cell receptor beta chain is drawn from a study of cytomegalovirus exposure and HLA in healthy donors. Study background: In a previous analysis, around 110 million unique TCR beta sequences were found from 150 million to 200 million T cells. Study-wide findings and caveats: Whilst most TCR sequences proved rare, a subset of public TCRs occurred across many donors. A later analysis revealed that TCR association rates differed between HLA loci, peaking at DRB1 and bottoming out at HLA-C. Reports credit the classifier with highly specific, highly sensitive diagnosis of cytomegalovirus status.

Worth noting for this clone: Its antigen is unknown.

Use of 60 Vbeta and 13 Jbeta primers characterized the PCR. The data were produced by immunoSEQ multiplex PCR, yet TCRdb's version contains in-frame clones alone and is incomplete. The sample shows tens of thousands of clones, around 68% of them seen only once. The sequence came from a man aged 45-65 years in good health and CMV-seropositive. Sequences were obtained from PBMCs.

The CDR3 nucleotides are TGTGCCAGCAGCCCCTTTCGCGGGAAGGCCCCCACAGATACGCAGTATTTT. Protein product: CASSPFRGKAPTDTQYF. V gene TRBV13 combines with J gene TRBJ2-3; perhaps TRBD2 as D (6 bases). This CDR3 is built from 17 residues. V lost 5 bases to trimming and J lost 2 bases, with 20 bases between them. The germline CDR1 and CDR2 sequences are PRHDT and FYEKMQ (reference sequence).